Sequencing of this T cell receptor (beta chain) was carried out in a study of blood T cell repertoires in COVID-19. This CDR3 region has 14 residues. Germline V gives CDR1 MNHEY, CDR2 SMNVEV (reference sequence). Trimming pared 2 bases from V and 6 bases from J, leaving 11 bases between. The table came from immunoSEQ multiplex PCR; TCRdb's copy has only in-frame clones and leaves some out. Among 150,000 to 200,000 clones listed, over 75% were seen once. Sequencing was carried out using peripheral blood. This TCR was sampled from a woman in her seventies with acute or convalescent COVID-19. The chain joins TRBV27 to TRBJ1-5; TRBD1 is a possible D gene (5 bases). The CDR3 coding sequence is TGTGCCAGCAGTTTAACGTCAGGGCTTCAGCCCCAGCATTTT. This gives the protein CASSLTSGLQPQHF.